This note documents a single TCR beta chain sequence. The entry originates in a study of blood T cell repertoires in COVID-19. Study context: There were acute and convalescent COVID-19 samples, and they came from the United States, Italy and Spain. Sources were T cells, B-cell-depleted T cells, or PBMCs; the material itself was cDNA or gDNA.

The assay was immunoSEQ multiplex PCR, and TCRdb's table has in-frame clones only and misses some. Counted here are under 200,000 clones, around nine tenths occurring once; the ten biggest clones make up around 3.5%. J gave up 1 base and V 1 base, and 6 bases lay outside the gene matches. The CDR3 extends over 16 amino acids. Germline V gene lookup returns CDR1 SGDLS and CDR2 YYNGEE. What was sequenced was peripheral blood. The rearrangement joins TRBV9 to TRBJ2-5; the match to TRBD2 covers 8 bases. The TCR comes from a man aged 70 or older with acute or convalescent COVID-19. CDR3: CASSVLAGGLQETQYF. CDR3 nucleotide sequence: TGTGCCAGCAGCGTACTGGCGGGGGGCCTCCAAGAGACCCAGTACTTC.